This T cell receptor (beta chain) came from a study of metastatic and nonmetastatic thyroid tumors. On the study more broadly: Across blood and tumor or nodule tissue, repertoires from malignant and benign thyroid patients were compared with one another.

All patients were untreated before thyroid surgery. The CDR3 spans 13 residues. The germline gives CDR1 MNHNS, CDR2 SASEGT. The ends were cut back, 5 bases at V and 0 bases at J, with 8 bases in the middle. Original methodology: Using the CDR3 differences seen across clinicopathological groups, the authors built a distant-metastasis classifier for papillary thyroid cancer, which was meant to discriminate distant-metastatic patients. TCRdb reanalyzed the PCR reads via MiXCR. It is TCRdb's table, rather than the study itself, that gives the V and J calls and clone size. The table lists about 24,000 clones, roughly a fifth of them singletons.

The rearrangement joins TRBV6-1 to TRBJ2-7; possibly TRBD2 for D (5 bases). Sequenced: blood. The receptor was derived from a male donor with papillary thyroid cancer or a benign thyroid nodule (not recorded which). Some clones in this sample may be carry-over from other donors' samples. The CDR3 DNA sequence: TGTGCCAGCAGTCCCGGGGACTCCTACGAGCAGTACTTC. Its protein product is CASSPGDSYEQYF.